The 2 T cell receptor beta chains presented below share a single source sample, sequenced in a study of response to subunit inactivated influenza vaccine. TCRdb re-analysed the RT-PCR reads in MiXCR, keeping a single row per CDR3 protein. Altogether roughly 500,000 distinct CDR3 sequences are present, more than 15% being singletons, with the ten largest covering 2.5% to 3.5%. The input for sequencing was CD4+ T cells sorted from PBMCs, taken 23 months after vaccination. These receptors all come from a man between 45 and 75 years old who received an inactivated influenza vaccine.

The chain links TRBV7-9 to TRBJ1-1, with D possibly matching TRBD1 (5 bases). Germline CDR1 SEHNR, CDR2 FQNEAQ (reference sequence). V lost 5 bases to trimming and J lost 6 bases, with 16 bases between them. The CDR3 totals 14 residues. The CDR3 region is CASSPGTGDAEAFF. CDR3 DNA: TGTGCCAGCAGCCCTGGGACGGGGGACGCTGAAGCTTTCTTT. Drawing the rest from reference TRBV7-9 and TRBJ1-1, the complete variable domain is DTGVSQNPRHKITKRGQNVTFRCDPISEHNRLYWYRQTLGQGPEFLTYFQNEAQLEKSRLLSDRFSAERPKGSFSTLEIQRTEQGDSAMYLCASSPGTGDAEAFFGQGTRLTVV.

The V and J genes are TRBV20-1 and TRBJ1-2; no firm D call. CDR1 DFQATT and CDR2 SNEGSKA come from the germline V gene (reference sequence). Trimming stripped 5 bases from V and 2 bases from J, with 18 bases between. This CDR3 is built from 15 residues. The CDR3 spells CSAPGGIDLNYGYTF. In nucleotides, the CDR3 is TGCAGTGCTCCAGGTGGGATAGACCTCAACTATGGCTACACCTTC.